The clone carrying this TCR beta chain turned up a few times. Its antigen remains unknown. The sample is drawn from a study of naive and memory T cell subsets. Findings and limits, study-wide: The RNA method is potentially sensitive to activation and differentiation changes.

The SP2 primer and nested alpha and beta constant region primers amplified ligated cDNA in four rounds. For blood and skin samples, reverse transcription used TCR alpha and beta constant primers. TCRdb analysed the 5' RACE reads with MiXCR anew, one entry per CDR3 protein. Found here are about 62,000 distinct CDR3 sequences, 6% to 8.5% of them singletons; the top ten hold 15% to 20%. The length of the CDR3 is 14 residues. V gave up 8 bases and J gave up 3 bases, with 13 bases separating them. Germline values: CDR1 MNHEY, CDR2 SVGAGI. A UMI-containing oligonucleotide was joined by 3' ligation to the TCR cDNA template. RNA was extracted from more than 2 ml of whole blood of healthy adults. Unsorted total RNA, about 1 to 1000 ng, was DNase treated before reverse transcription.

The receptor was derived from a female donor in good health. The rearrangement links TRBV6-5 to TRBJ2-2, with D uncertain. The CDR3 region has the DNA TGTGCCAGCCACTCAGGCCGAGACACCGGGGAGCTGTTTTTT. This translates into CASHSGRDTGELFF.